One sample yielded the 23 T cell receptor beta chains listed below, sequenced in a study of blood T cell repertoires in COVID-19. Produced via immunoSEQ multiplex PCR; TCRdb's table is partial and in-frame only. The sample carries about 300,000 clones, approximately 90% recorded once. Specimen: PBMCs or T cells enriched from blood (not recorded which). The source is a man aged 25 to 40 who had recovered from COVID-19.

The gene calls are TRBV24-1 and TRBJ2-3; maybe TRBD2 (7 bases). This CDR3 comprises 18 residues. Trimming took off 1 base at V and 1 base at J, with 17 bases between the two ends. Germline V gene sequence: CDR1 KGHDR, CDR2 SFDVKD. CDR3 region: CATSDLSPEGGGTDTQYF. Here the CDR3 DNA reads TGTGCCACCAGTGATTTATCCCCCGAGGGGGGGGGCACAGATACGCAGTATTTT.

The gene calls are TRBV9 and TRBJ2-1; tentative D call: TRBD1 (6 bases). Germline V CDR1 and CDR2: SGDLS, YYNGEE. With 2 bases removed from V and 4 bases from J, the gap between germline ends came to 13 bases. The CDR3 covers 15 residues. The CDR3 loop is CASSVNVQGYNEQFF. The CDR3 coding sequence is TGTGCCAGCAGCGTCAATGTGCAGGGGTACAATGAGCAGTTCTTC. Together with reference TRBV9 and TRBJ2-1, the CDR3 gives the full variable domain: DSGVTQTPKHLITATGQRVTLRCSPRSGDLSVYWYQQSLDQGLQFLIQYYNGEERAKGNILERFSAQQFPDLHSELNLSSLELGDSALYFCASSVNVQGYNEQFFGPGTRLTVL.

This clone is a singleton in its sample. This chain connects TRBV5-8 to TRBJ1-5; no firm D call. V gave up 7 bases and J gave up 1 base, with 9 bases separating them. The CDR3 sequence is 13 residues long. Germline loops: CDR1 SGHTS, CDR2 YDEGEE. The CDR3 sequence is CASPGGSNQPQHF. In nucleotides, the CDR3 is TGTGCCAGCCCCGGAGGGAGCAATCAGCCCCAGCATTTT. Using reference TRBV5-8 and TRBJ1-5 for the parts outside the CDR3, the full variable domain is EAGVTQSPTHLIKTRGQQATLRCSPISGHTSVYWYQQALGLGLQFLLWYDEGEERNRGNFPPRFSGRQFPNYSSELNVNALELEDSALYLCASPGGSNQPQHFGDGTRLSIL.

This clone came up once. The rearrangement links TRBV6-1 to TRBJ2-1; TRBD2 agrees at 11 bases. CDR3 size: 19 residues. CDR1 is MNHNS, CDR2 SASEGT, per germline. With 2 bases clipped from V and 6 bases from J, the junction kept 15 bases outside the gene matches. The CDR3 reads CASSEWASGRIDPVNEQFF. The CDR3 bases are TGTGCCAGCAGTGAATGGGCTAGCGGGAGGATAGATCCTGTCAATGAGCAGTTCTTC.

The rearrangement joins TRBV7-8 to TRBJ1-5; possible D gene TRBD1, 6 bases. V dropped 0 bases and J dropped 3 bases, with 9 bases sitting between them. The CDR3 is 15 residues long. CDR1 SGHVS and CDR2 FQNEAQ come from the germline V gene. The DNA of the CDR3 is TGTGCCAGCAGCTTAGCGCGACAGGCCAATCAGCCCCAGCATTTT. Translation gives CASSLARQANQPQHF.

The chain couples TRBV10-1 to TRBJ2-7; D ambiguous. Trimming removed 5 bases at V and 2 bases at J, with 10 bases between. Germline V gene sequence: CDR1 WNHNN, CDR2 SYGVQD (reference sequence). The CDR3 contains 13 residues. CDR3: CASSPGSTYEQYF. CDR3 DNA sequence: TGCGCCAGCAGTCCCGGTTCCACCTACGAGCAGTACTTC.

This chain links TRBV30 with TRBJ1-2; tentative D call: TRBD1 (6 bases). Germline assignment: CDR1 GTSNPN and CDR2 SVGIG (reference sequence). Trimming cost V 1 base and J 4 bases, with 22 bases left between them. The CDR3 has 17 residues. The chain's CDR3 is CAWSAGGQSGRGYGYTF. As DNA, the CDR3 is TGTGCCTGGAGTGCGGGAGGACAGTCCGGGCGAGGCTATGGCTACACCTTC.

The chain joins TRBV5-1 to TRBJ2-1; the D gene is possibly TRBD1 (6 bases). The CDR3 is 13 amino acids. Trimming removed 1 base from V and 5 bases from J, with 7 bases in between. Germline CDR1 is SGHRS and CDR2 is YFSETQ. Written as DNA, the CDR3 is TGCGCCAGCAGCTTGAGACAGGACAATGAGCAGTTCTTC. This codes for CASSLRQDNEQFF.

V and J are TRBV18 and TRBJ1-5, with D possibly TRBD1 on 6 matching bases. Germline V gene lookup returns CDR1 KGHSH and CDR2 LQKENI. The CDR3 runs 17 residues. Trimming removed 3 bases at V and 6 bases at J, with 21 bases between. The CDR3 coding sequence is TGTGCCAGCTCACCTAGCTCCTGGGGGGGGCGCGTTCAGCCCCAGCATTTT. It specifies CASSPSSWGGRVQPQHF. Combining the CDR3 with reference TRBV18 and TRBJ1-5 gives the whole variable domain NAGVMQNPRHLVRRRGQEARLRCSPMKGHSHVYWYRQLPEEGLKFMVYLQKENIIDESGMPKERFSAEFPKEGPSILRIQQVVRGDSAAYFCASSPSSWGGRVQPQHFGDGTRLSIL.

This clone was counted between two and nine times. This rearrangement joins TRBV5-1 to TRBJ1-4; maybe TRBD1 (6 bases). V was shortened by 3 bases and J by 3 bases, with 12 bases between the two germline ends. Germline V gene sequence: CDR1 SGHRS, CDR2 YFSETQ. CDR3 length equals 15 residues. The CDR3 bases are TGCGCCAGCAGCTCCTCAGGGGCCGCTAATGAAAAACTGTTTTTT. Residues: CASSSSGAANEKLFF.

This sequence joins TRBV29-1 and TRBJ1-1, with D perhaps TRBD1 (6 bases). The germline V and J ends were trimmed by 7 bases and 2 bases, with 20 bases remaining between them. The CDR3 sequence is 15 residues long. Looked up from germline, CDR1 is SQVTM and CDR2 is ANQGSEA. The CDR3, as DNA: TGCAGCGCCTCCGGGTGGGGGCGTGGTAACACTGAAGCTTTCTTT. Amino acid sequence: CSASGWGRGNTEAFF.

The chain couples TRBV28 to TRBJ2-1, with D unclear. The germline V gene has CDR1 MDHEN and CDR2 SYDVKM. V was clipped by 10 bases and J by 6 bases, with 16 bases between them. CDR3 length: 13 residues. CDR3 loop: CATSLGVTNEQFF. For the CDR3, the DNA is TGTGCCACATCACTTGGAGTAACCAATGAGCAGTTCTTC.

This chain joins TRBV4-2 and TRBJ2-1; 7 nucleotides align to TRBD2. Germline V lookup: CDR1 LGHNA, CDR2 YNFKEQ. V trimming: 1 base; J trimming: 6 bases; junction bases outside the gene matches: 6. This CDR3 spans 15 amino acids. The CDR3 DNA follows: TGTGCCAGCAGCCAAGGGGGAGGGGATGTCAATGAGCAGTTCTTC. Translating it yields CASSQGGGDVNEQFF.

The chain couples TRBV5-1 to TRBJ1-2; 7 bases match TRBD1. The CDR3 consists of 14 residues. Germline V gene data show CDR1 as SGHRS and CDR2 as YFSETQ. Trimming cost V 1 base and J 4 bases; bases outside gene matches: 4. CDR3 sequence: CASSLRGGVYGYTF. CDR3 nucleotides: TGCGCCAGCAGCTTGAGAGGGGGCGTCTATGGCTACACCTTC.

The V gene is TRBV9, the J gene TRBJ2-1, with 9 bases matching TRBD2. The CDR3 has 15 amino acids. Unmatched junction bases numbered 9, after V lost 3 bases and J lost 8 bases. The germline CDR1 and CDR2 sequences are SGDLS and YYNGEE. CDR3 nucleotides: TGTGCCAGCAGCGGCGGGGGGGCTAGGCGGGATGAGCAGTTCTTC. Protein sequence: CASSGGGARRDEQFF.

The J gene is TRBJ1-1, the V gene TRBV27; the D is unclear. V lost 5 bases, J lost 5 bases, and 12 bases lay in between. Germline lookup yields CDR1 MNHEY and CDR2 SMNVEV (reference sequence). The CDR3 has 13 amino acids. In DNA, the CDR3 is TGTGCCAGCAGTCTGGCGGGAAAAACTGAAGCTTTCTTT. Translation: CASSLAGKTEAFF.

The chain combines TRBV14 with TRBJ1-4, with TRBD1 as a possible D gene (5 bases). The germline V gene has CDR1 SGHDN and CDR2 FVKESK. V was cut by 4 bases and J by 2 bases, with 14 bases left in between. This CDR3 is built from 16 residues. In nucleotides, the CDR3 is TGTGCCAGCAGCCCTATGGGGAGGGGTACTAATGAAAAACTGTTTTTT. Residues: CASSPMGRGTNEKLFF.

The chain has TRBV6-5 and TRBJ1-4; 8 bases agree with TRBD1. The CDR3 spans 16 residues. J gave up 0 bases and V 4 bases, and 4 bases lay outside the gene matches. Germline V gene sequence: CDR1 MNHEY, CDR2 SVGAGI. CDR3 nucleotide sequence: TGTGCCAGCAGTTCCCCGACAGGGGCAACTAATGAAAAACTGTTTTTT. Translating it yields CASSSPTGATNEKLFF.

The chain employs TRBV11-3 and TRBJ1-1; 9 nucleotides match TRBD1. V lost 5 bases, J lost 6 bases, and 7 bases stayed unmatched. CDR1 is SGHNT and CDR2 is YENEEA in the germline V gene. The CDR3 runs 14 residues. CDR3 in DNA: TGTGCCAGCAGCCGACGGACAGGGGACGCTGAAGCTTTCTTT. This gives the protein CASSRRTGDAEAFF.

The rearrangement joins TRBV18 to TRBJ1-4; 9 nucleotides match TRBD1. The length of the CDR3 is 15 residues. J was trimmed by 4 bases and V by 3 bases; bases with no gene match: 3. CDR1 is KGHSH, CDR2 LQKENI, per germline. The CDR3 loop reads CASSPRTGDNEKLFF. The CDR3 DNA follows: TGTGCCAGCTCACCCAGGACAGGGGATAATGAAAAACTGTTTTTT.

The chain recombines TRBV4-1 with TRBJ1-1; 8 bases line up with TRBD1. CDR1 is MGHRA and CDR2 is YSYEKL in the germline V gene. Trimming removed 6 bases from V and 9 bases from J; junction bases left unmatched: 15. This CDR3 comprises 15 residues. This CDR3 reads CASRPRETGEGQAFF. The CDR3 coding sequence is TGCGCCAGCAGGCCCCGGGAGACAGGGGAGGGGCAAGCTTTCTTT.

The rearrangement links TRBV29-1 to TRBJ1-2; 9 bases align to TRBD1. Germline CDR1 SQVTM, CDR2 ANQGSEA. Germline trimming cut 7 bases from V and 8 bases from J; bases unmatched to any gene: 11. This CDR3 has 13 amino acids. CDR3 in amino acids: CSAWRDRDFGYTF. The CDR3, as DNA: TGCAGCGCCTGGCGGGACAGGGATTTCGGCTACACCTTC.

The V call is TRBV5-1, the J call TRBJ2-1; 13 bases agree with TRBD2. Germline loops: CDR1 SGHRS, CDR2 YFSETQ. Trimming took 4 bases from V and 7 from J; bases not matched to a gene: 5. CDR3 length: 15 amino acids. In DNA form, the CDR3 reads TGCGCCAGCAGCGGGGGACTAGCGGGAAGGAATGAGCAGTTCTTC. It yields the protein CASSGGLAGRNEQFF.